A selection of T cell receptor beta chains follows, all from one sample in a study of shared clonotypes between healthy human individuals. TCRdb keeps only in-frame clones here, not all; method: immunoSEQ multiplex PCR. Altogether about 2.1 million clones are present, under 95% being singletons, with the ten largest covering under 2%. Sequencing was carried out using naive CD8+ T cells from PBMCs. The receptor set was obtained from a young man in good health. Some clones in this sample may be carry-over from other donors' samples. CDR3s include the opening cysteine and the closing phenylalanine or tryptophan. A D gene is named only where the DNA matches it firmly. Some rows have no size entry. The others give once, few or many, or a class for an expanded clone.

clone_size j_call d_call v_call cdr3_aa cdr3_nt
. TRBJ1-1 . TRBV19 CASSIPGALNTEAFF TGTGCCAGTAGTATTCCGGGGGCATTGAACACTGAAGCTTTCTTT
few TRBJ1-1 . TRBV21-1 CASSKAGRGQRNTEAFF TGTGCCAGCAGCAAAGCTGGTCGGGGGCAACGGAACACTGAAGCTTTCTTT
. TRBJ2-1 . TRBV7-9 CASSSPSGTYNEQFF TGTGCCAGCAGCTCCCCTTCGGGGACCTACAATGAGCAGTTCTTC
. TRBJ1-2 . TRBV2 CASSEPSPYYGYTF TGTGCCAGCAGTGAGCCCAGCCCCTACTATGGCTACACCTTC
. TRBJ2-7 . TRBV19 CASSIGSLADYEQYF TGTGCCAGTAGTATAGGGTCTCTAGCAGACTACGAGCAGTACTTC
. TRBJ2-2 . TRBV28 CASSLRGAGTGELFF TGTGCCAGCAGCCTCCGGGGGGCGGGCACCGGGGAGCTGTTTTTT
. TRBJ1-1 TRBD1 TRBV6-5 CASGDRGLMDTEAFF TGTGCCAGTGGGGACAGGGGACTTATGGACACTGAAGCTTTCTTT
. TRBJ2-3 TRBD2 TRBV10-3 CAISVGREVPTDTQYF TGTGCCATCAGTGTAGGCCGGGAGGTACCCACAGATACGCAGTATTTT
. TRBJ2-6 . TRBV10-3 CAISGQQSYSGANVLTF TGTGCCATCAGTGGCCAACAGAGTTACTCTGGGGCCAACGTCCTGACTTTC
. TRBJ2-3 TRBD2 TRBV2 CASSEYRLAGASADTQYF TGTGCCAGCAGTGAATACCGACTAGCGGGAGCGTCGGCGGATACGCAGTATTTT
. TRBJ2-5 TRBD1 TRBV2 CASSDPLQGDETQYF TGTGCCAGCAGTGACCCCTTACAGGGGGACGAGACCCAGTACTTC
. TRBJ1-1 . TRBV7-9 CASSLTVGVAFF TGTGCCAGCAGCTTAACGGTGGGGGTAGCTTTCTTT
. TRBJ1-1 . TRBV6-5 CASSRGSNTEAFF TGTGCCAGCAGTAGGGGATCGAACACTGAAGCTTTCTTT
. TRBJ2-3 . TRBV10-3 CAISQLIGHDEHTDTQYF TGTGCCATCAGCCAATTGATTGGACATGACGAACACACAGATACGCAGTATTTT
once TRBJ2-7 TRBD1 TRBV27 CASSPRDRVNEQYF TGTGCCAGCAGTCCGCGGGACAGGGTGAACGAGCAGTACTTC
. TRBJ1-2 TRBD1 TRBV7-2 CASSHPRRGVQGLNYGYTF TGTGCCAGCAGCCACCCCCGACGAGGGGTACAGGGGTTAAACTATGGCTACACCTTC
. TRBJ2-7 TRBD2 TRBV27 CASSLFGGTSFYEQYF TGTGCCAGCAGTTTATTTGGCGGGACTAGCTTCTACGAGCAGTACTTC
once TRBJ2-1 . TRBV7-3 CASSLGTISYNEQFF TGTGCCAGCAGCTTAGGAACAATTTCCTACAATGAGCAGTTCTTC
. TRBJ2-7 TRBD2 TRBV30 CAWSPAGGLEQYF TGTGCCTGGAGTCCGGCGGGAGGGCTAGAGCAGTACTTC
. TRBJ1-1 . TRBV27 CASSLFWTSGVVGTEAFF TGTGCCAGCAGTTTATTTTGGACCAGCGGGGTTGTCGGCACTGAAGCTTTCTTT
once TRBJ1-5 TRBD1 TRBV11-2 CASSLVGRGEPQHF TGTGCCAGCAGCTTAGTTGGCAGGGGGGAGCCCCAGCATTTT
. TRBJ2-2 TRBD1 TRBV6-1 CASRARGHGTGELFF TGTGCCAGCAGAGCTAGGGGGCACGGCACCGGGGAGCTGTTTTTT
. TRBJ1-2 . TRBV6-5 CASVGAYGYTF TGTGCCAGCGTAGGGGCCTATGGCTACACCTTC
. TRBJ2-7 . TRBV7-8 CASSFRGSSYEQYF TGTGCCAGCAGCTTCAGAGGAAGCTCCTACGAGCAGTACTTC
. TRBJ2-2 TRBD1 TRBV27 CASNSGGGELFF TGTGCCAGCAACTCAGGGGGCGGGGAGCTGTTTTTT
once TRBJ1-5 . TRBV19 CASSMLGRAFNQPQHF TGTGCCAGTAGTATGTTGGGGAGGGCCTTCAATCAGCCCCAGCATTTT
. TRBJ1-5 . TRBV28 CASRYRARSNQPQHF TGTGCCAGCAGATACCGGGCTAGGAGCAATCAGCCCCAGCATTTT
. TRBJ1-1 TRBD1 TRBV5-6 CASSLTGAGTEAFF TGTGCCAGCAGCCTGACAGGGGCCGGCACTGAAGCTTTCTTT
once TRBJ1-3 TRBD1 TRBV27 CASSLDRGAGNTIYF TGTGCCAGCAGTTTAGACAGGGGTGCTGGAAACACCATATATTTT
. TRBJ2-3 TRBD2 TRBV9 CASGEGDTQYF TGTGCCAGCGGGGAGGGAGATACGCAGTATTTT
. TRBJ2-7 TRBD2 TRBV27 CASRRRGDEQYF TGTGCCAGCAGGCGTCGGGGGGACGAGCAGTACTTC
. TRBJ2-1 TRBD2 TRBV4-1 CASSPNLGGAYNEQFF TGCGCCAGCAGCCCCAACCTGGGGGGGGCCTACAATGAGCAGTTCTTC
. TRBJ1-4 TRBD1 TRBV5-1 CASSTGQDEKLFF TGCGCCAGCAGCACCGGACAGGATGAAAAACTGTTTTTT
. TRBJ2-3 . TRBV28 CASSDRRTQASTDTQYF TGTGCCAGCAGCGACCGTCGGACGCAGGCTAGCACAGATACGCAGTATTTT
. TRBJ2-1 . TRBV19 CASSSRGQVGEQFF TGTGCCAGTAGTAGCCGGGGGCAAGTGGGTGAGCAGTTCTTC
. TRBJ2-1 . TRBV15 CATSSQIRPTANDEQFF TGTGCCACCAGCAGCCAAATACGACCAACCGCTAACGATGAGCAGTTCTTC
. TRBJ1-3 . TRBV30 CAWSLLGNTIYF TGTGCCTGGAGTCTCCTAGGAAACACCATATATTTT
. TRBJ1-1 . TRBV4-1 CASSQHQSGIYEAFF TGCGCCAGCAGCCAACACCAGAGCGGGATCTATGAAGCTTTCTTT
. TRBJ2-2 . TRBV19 CASRANTGELFF TGTGCCAGTAGAGCGAACACCGGGGAGCTGTTTTTT
. TRBJ1-5 . TRBV27 CASSSPGQPQHF TGTGCCAGCAGTTCCCCTGGTCAGCCCCAGCATTTT
. TRBJ2-1 TRBD1 TRBV6-1 CASSEVDPLWTGYNEQFF TGTGCCAGCAGTGAAGTTGACCCTCTATGGACAGGATACAATGAGCAGTTCTTC
. TRBJ2-2 TRBD1 TRBV27 CASSPGQAANTGELFF TGTGCCAGCAGTCCCGGACAGGCGGCGAACACCGGGGAGCTGTTTTTT
. TRBJ2-1 TRBD2 TRBV9 CASSVSGIGSNEQFF TGTGCCAGCAGTGTTAGCGGGATTGGGTCCAATGAGCAGTTCTTC
. TRBJ1-1 . TRBV27 CASRKQGGNTEAFF TGTGCCAGCAGGAAACAGGGAGGGAACACTGAAGCTTTCTTT
. TRBJ2-3 . TRBV10-2 CASSESGSQRETDTQYF TGCGCCAGCAGTGAGTCAGGTAGCCAACGGGAGACAGATACGCAGTATTTT
. TRBJ2-7 . TRBV7-9 CASSLAVTPYEQYF TGTGCCAGCAGCTTAGCGGTGACTCCCTACGAGCAGTACTTC
. TRBJ2-3 TRBD2 TRBV5-5 CASSFGFGLAGTADTQYF TGTGCCAGCAGCTTTGGGTTCGGGCTAGCGGGGACCGCAGATACGCAGTATTTT
few TRBJ1-1 . TRBV5-6 CASRPTRLNTEAFF TGTGCCAGCAGGCCGACACGACTGAACACTGAAGCTTTCTTT
. TRBJ1-2 . TRBV6-5 CASSYTGSRDGYTF TGTGCCAGCAGTTACACAGGAAGCAGGGATGGCTACACCTTC
once TRBJ2-7 . TRBV5-5 CASSLAGYTYEQYF TGTGCCAGCAGCTTGGCCGGCTATACCTACGAGCAGTACTTC
. TRBJ2-7 . TRBV4-3 CASSPTLPTSSYEQYF TGCGCCAGCAGCCCCACGCTTCCCACAAGCTCCTACGAGCAGTACTTC